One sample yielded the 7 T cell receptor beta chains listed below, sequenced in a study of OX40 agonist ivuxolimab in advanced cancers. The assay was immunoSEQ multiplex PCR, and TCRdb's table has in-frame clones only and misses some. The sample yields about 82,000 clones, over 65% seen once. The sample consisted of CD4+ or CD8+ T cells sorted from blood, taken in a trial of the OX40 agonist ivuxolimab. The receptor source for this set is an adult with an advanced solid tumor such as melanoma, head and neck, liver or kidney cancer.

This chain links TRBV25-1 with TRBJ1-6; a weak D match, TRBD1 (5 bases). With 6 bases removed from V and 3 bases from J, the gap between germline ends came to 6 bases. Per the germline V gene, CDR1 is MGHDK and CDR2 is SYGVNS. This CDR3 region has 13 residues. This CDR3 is CASRGDYNSPLHF. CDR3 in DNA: TGTGCCAGCAGAGGGGACTATAATTCACCCCTCCACTTT. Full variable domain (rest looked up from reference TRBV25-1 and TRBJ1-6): EADIYQTPRYLVIGTGKKITLECSQTMGHDKMYWYQQDPGMELHLIHYSYGVNSTEKGDLSSESTVSRIRTEHFPLTLESARPSHTSQYLCASRGDYNSPLHFGNGTRLTVT.

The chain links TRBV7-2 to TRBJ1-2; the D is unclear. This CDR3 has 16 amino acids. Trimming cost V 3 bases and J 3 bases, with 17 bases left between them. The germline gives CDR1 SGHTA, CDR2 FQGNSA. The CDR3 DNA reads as TGTGCCAGCAGCTTTACCCGGGCGGGCCGGGACTATGGCTACACCTTC. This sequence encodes CASSFTRAGRDYGYTF.

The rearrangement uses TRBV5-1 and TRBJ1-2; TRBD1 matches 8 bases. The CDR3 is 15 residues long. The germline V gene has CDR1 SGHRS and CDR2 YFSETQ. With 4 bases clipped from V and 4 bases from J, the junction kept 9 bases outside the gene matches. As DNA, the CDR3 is TGCGCCAGCAGCCTCGGGACAGGAAGGCGCTATGGCTACACCTTC. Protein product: CASSLGTGRRYGYTF.

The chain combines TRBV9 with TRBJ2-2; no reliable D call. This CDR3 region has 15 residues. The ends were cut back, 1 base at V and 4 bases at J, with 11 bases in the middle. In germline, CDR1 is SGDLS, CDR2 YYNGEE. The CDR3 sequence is CASSVNPQVTGELFF. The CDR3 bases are TGTGCCAGCAGCGTAAACCCTCAGGTCACCGGGGAGCTGTTTTTT.

CDR3 region: CASSHGRGPGLAEITGELFF. CDR3 DNA: TGCGCCAGCAGCCACGGGCGCGGTCCGGGACTAGCGGAAATCACCGGGGAGCTGTTTTTT. V is TRBV4-3 and J is TRBJ2-2, with TRBD2 identical over 11 bases. Germline V gives CDR1 LGHNA, CDR2 YSLEER. Trimming cost V 3 bases and J 4 bases; bases outside gene matches: 16. The CDR3 covers 20 residues.

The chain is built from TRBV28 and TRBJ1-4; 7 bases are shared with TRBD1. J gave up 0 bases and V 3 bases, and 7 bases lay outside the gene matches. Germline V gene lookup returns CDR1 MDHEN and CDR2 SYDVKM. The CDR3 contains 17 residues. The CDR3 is CASSFPRTGATNEKLFF. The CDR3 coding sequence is TGTGCCAGCAGTTTCCCCCGTACAGGGGCAACTAATGAAAAACTGTTTTTT.

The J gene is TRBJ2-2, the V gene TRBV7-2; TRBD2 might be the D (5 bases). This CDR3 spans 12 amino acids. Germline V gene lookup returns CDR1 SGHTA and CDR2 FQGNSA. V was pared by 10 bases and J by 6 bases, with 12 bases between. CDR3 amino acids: CANGERSGELFF. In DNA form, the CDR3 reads TGTGCCAACGGTGAGCGGTCCGGGGAGCTGTTTTTT.